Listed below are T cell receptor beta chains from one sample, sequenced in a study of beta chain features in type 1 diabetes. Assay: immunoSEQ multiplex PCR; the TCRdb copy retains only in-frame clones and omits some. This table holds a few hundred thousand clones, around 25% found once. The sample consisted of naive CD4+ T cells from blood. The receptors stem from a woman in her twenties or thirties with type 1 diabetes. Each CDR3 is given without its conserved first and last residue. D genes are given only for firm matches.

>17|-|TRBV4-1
ASSQDGARVTVAKNIQY
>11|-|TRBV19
ASSKSGNTEAF
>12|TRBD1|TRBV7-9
ASSYSDRATEAF
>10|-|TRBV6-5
ASSSTVDEQF
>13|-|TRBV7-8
ASGVQGSSYNEQF
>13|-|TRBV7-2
ASSRLGVGFTEAF
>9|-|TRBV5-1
ASRTVDEQF
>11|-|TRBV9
ASSVPGSTEAF
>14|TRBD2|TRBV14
ASSQVFAAGGGELF
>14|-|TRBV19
ASKEGLSSGANVLT
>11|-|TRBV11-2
ASSLDRGQQAF
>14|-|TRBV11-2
ASSLLGRSRTDTQY
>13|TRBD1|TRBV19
ASSNQGQGIHEQY
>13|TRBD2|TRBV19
ASSPRTSGSYEQY
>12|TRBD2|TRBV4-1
ASSQASGSYEQY
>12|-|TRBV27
ASSLEGGNQPQH
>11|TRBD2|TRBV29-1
SVKLAGTYEQY
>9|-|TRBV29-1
SVHLNYGYT
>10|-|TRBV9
ASSAYEGKQY
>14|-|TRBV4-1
ASSQGRGSGANVLT
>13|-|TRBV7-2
ASSLSASEIDEQF
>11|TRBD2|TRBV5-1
ASSAGGPDTQY
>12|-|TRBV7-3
ASSPATGTDTQY
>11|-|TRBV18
ASSPPNLGSVF
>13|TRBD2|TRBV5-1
ASSSDGGRYYEQY